Following are 23 T cell receptor beta chains from one sample sequenced in a study of shared clonotypes between healthy human individuals. TCRdb's table, derived via immunoSEQ multiplex PCR, lists solely in-frame clones and lacks some. The sample includes 2 million to 2.5 million clones, roughly 93% seen only once; the top ten take more than 0.35%. What was sequenced was naive CD4+ T cells from PBMCs. As to subset: CD45RA+ positively selected. Receptor source: a man aged 18-30 years in good health. Some clones in this sample may be carry-over from other donors' samples.

The gene calls are TRBV7-9 and TRBJ1-2; a weak D match, TRBD1 (5 bases). This CDR3 has 14 residues. Deletions cut 5 bases from V and 2 bases from J, with 12 bases between. Germline assignment: CDR1 SEHNR and CDR2 FQNEAQ (reference sequence). The CDR3: CASSNNRNNYGYTF. The CDR3 bases are TGTGCCAGCAGCAATAACAGGAACAACTATGGCTACACCTTC. Filled out from reference TRBV7-9 and TRBJ1-2, the complete variable domain reads DTGVSQNPRHKITKRGQNVTFRCDPISEHNRLYWYRQTLGQGPEFLTYFQNEAQLEKSRLLSDRFSAERPKGSFSTLEIQRTEQGDSAMYLCASSNNRNNYGYTFGSGTRLTVV.

This chain connects TRBV27 to TRBJ2-7; possibly TRBD1 for D (5 bases). The CDR3 covers 12 residues. Germline loops: CDR1 MNHEY, CDR2 SMNVEV (reference sequence). V shed 6 bases and J shed 6 bases, with 12 bases lying between them. CDR3 region: CASSRTPIEQYF. In DNA form, the CDR3 reads TGTGCCAGCAGCAGGACACCGATCGAGCAGTACTTC.

The V call is TRBV10-3, the J call TRBJ2-1, with 10 bases identical to TRBD2. After removal of 8 bases from V and 6 bases from J, the junction contained 7 bases not matched to a gene. The CDR3 has 14 amino acids. Germline CDR1 ENHRY, CDR2 SYGVKD. In DNA, the CDR3 is TGTGCCATCCGGTCAGTAGCGGGAGGCAATGAGCAGTTCTTC. Its protein is CAIRSVAGGNEQFF.

The chain combines TRBV5-1 with TRBJ2-1, with TRBD1 as a possible D gene (5 bases). Per the germline V gene, CDR1 is SGHRS and CDR2 is YFSETQ. V was cut by 4 bases and J by 7 bases, with 9 bases left in between. The CDR3 runs 12 residues. This CDR3 is CASSLQENEQFF. The CDR3 DNA follows: TGCGCCAGCAGCCTACAGGAGAATGAGCAGTTCTTC. Variable domain in full (rest from reference TRBV5-1 and TRBJ2-1): KAGVTQTPRYLIKTRGQQVTLSCSPISGHRSVSWYQQTPGQGLQFLFEYFSETQRNKGNFPGRFSGRQFSNSRSEMNVSTLELGDSALYLCASSLQENEQFFGPGTRLTVL.

The rearrangement joins TRBV4-1 to TRBJ2-7; a weak D match, TRBD2 (5 bases). Germline-derived CDR1 and CDR2 are MGHRA and YSYEKL. V lost 1 base and J 2 bases, leaving 12 bases between the germline ends. There are 15 residues in the CDR3. CDR3 nucleotide sequence: TGCGCCAGCAGCCAAGCGGGAAGCAGTCCCTACGAGCAGTACTTC. Its protein is CASSQAGSSPYEQYF.

This chain uses TRBV2 with TRBJ2-7, with 9 bases lining up with TRBD1. Looked up from germline, CDR1 is SNHLY and CDR2 is FYNNEI. V shed 6 bases and J 6 bases; nucleotides not matched to a gene: 9. The CDR3 spans 14 residues. In DNA, the CDR3 is TGTGCCAGCAGGCCTGGGACAGGGTCGACCGAGCAGTACTTC. Amino acid sequence: CASRPGTGSTEQYF. The whole variable domain, remainder taken from reference TRBV2 and TRBJ2-7, is EPEVTQTPSHQVTQMGQEVILRCVPISNHLYFYWYRQILGQKVEFLVSFYNNEISEKSEIFDDQFSVERPDGSNFTLKIRSTKLEDSAMYFCASRPGTGSTEQYFGPGTRLTVT.

Remarks on this clone: In the same sample, other DNA sequences code for this CDR3. CDR3 bases: TGTGCCAGCTCACCACCCAGCACCGGGGAGCTGTTTTTT. Translating it yields CASSPPSTGELFF. The gene calls are TRBV18 and TRBJ2-2; D not certain. V lost 0 bases and J 4 bases, leaving 3 bases between the germline ends. The length of the CDR3 is 13 residues. The V gene's germline CDR1 is KGHSH and CDR2 LQKENI.

The chain is built from TRBV7-3 and TRBJ2-7; D possibly corresponds to TRBD2 (5 bases). Per the germline V gene, CDR1 is SGHTA and CDR2 is FQGTGA. The CDR3 has 15 residues. With 1 base removed from V and 3 bases from J, the gap between germline ends came to 13 bases. For the CDR3, the DNA is TGTGCCAGCAGCTTAATTTCCGGGGAGAGCTACGAGCAGTACTTC. Encoded protein: CASSLISGESYEQYF.

This clone was recorded only once. This chain uses TRBV7-2 with TRBJ2-5, with 7 bases matching TRBD1. Germline CDR1 is SGHTA and CDR2 is FQGNSA. Germline trimming cut 6 bases from V and 2 bases from J; bases unmatched to any gene: 9. The CDR3 loop spans 15 amino acids. The CDR3 DNA reads TGTGCCAGCAGGGGTAACAGGGGAACTCAAGAGACCCAGTACTTC. Encoded protein: CASRGNRGTQETQYF.

The chain combines TRBV6-6 with TRBJ1-5; 11 bases map to TRBD1. CDR3 size: 16 residues. Germline lookup yields CDR1 MNHNY and CDR2 SVGAGI (reference sequence). Trimming at V came to 2 bases and at J to 5 bases, leaving 5 bases not matched to a gene. For the CDR3, the DNA is TGTGCCAGCAGTTACGGCGGGACAGGGGGGGATCAGCCCCAGCATTTT. This gives the protein CASSYGGTGGDQPQHF.

Concerning this clone: Other nucleotide sequences in the sample specify the same CDR3. This CDR3 reads CASSYRGGYTF. Written as DNA, the CDR3 is TGTGCCAGCAGTTACCGTGGCGGCTACACCTTC. The chain employs TRBV6-5 and TRBJ1-2, with unresolved D. Germline CDR1 MNHEY, CDR2 SVGAGI. Trimming took off 2 bases at V and 8 bases at J, with 6 bases between the two ends. The CDR3 is 11 amino acids.

The V gene is TRBV10-1, the J gene TRBJ1-1; D unclear. Per germline, CDR1 WNHNN and CDR2 SYGVQD (reference sequence). The CDR3 is 13 residues long. V dropped 2 bases and J dropped 2 bases, with 6 bases sitting between them. The CDR3 here is CASSERENTEAFF. The CDR3 DNA reads as TGCGCCAGCAGTGAGAGAGAAAACACTGAAGCTTTCTTT.

The chain uses TRBV25-1 and TRBJ1-2; D possibly corresponds to TRBD1 (6 bases). Trimming stripped 1 base from V and 11 bases from J, with 14 bases between. Germline V gene data show CDR1 as MGHDK and CDR2 as SYGVNS. This CDR3 region has 13 residues. The CDR3 DNA reads as TGTGCCAGCAGTGAATCGTTCAAGGACAGTTACACCTTC. It translates to CASSESFKDSYTF.

The V and J genes are TRBV4-1 and TRBJ1-5; 7 bases align to TRBD1. CDR1 and CDR2 from the germline V gene are MGHRA and YSYEKL. The CDR3 has 17 amino acids. The V segment lost 4 bases and the J segment 3 bases; nucleotides outside the gene matches: 12. CDR3 sequence: CASSRRATGTNNQPQHF. In DNA form, the CDR3 reads TGCGCCAGCAGCCGAAGGGCGACAGGGACGAACAATCAGCCCCAGCATTTT.

The chain recombines TRBV12-5 with TRBJ1-2, with D perhaps TRBD1 (6 bases). The V end lost 2 bases, the J end lost 6 bases, and 10 bases lay between the germline ends. CDR3 length equals 13 residues. Per germline, CDR1 LGHNT and CDR2 FRNRAP. Here the CDR3 DNA reads TGTGCTAGTGGTTTGTCAGGGGTGGATGGCTACACCTTC. Amino acid sequence: CASGLSGVDGYTF.

The J gene is TRBJ2-7, the V gene TRBV10-1; D call uncertain. This CDR3 spans 13 amino acids. Looked up from germline, CDR1 is WNHNN and CDR2 is SYGVQD (reference sequence). The V gene lost 1 base and the J gene lost 6 bases, with 10 bases spanning the gap. CDR3 coding DNA: TGCGCCAGCAGTGAGTGGGTAGCCGGCGAGCAGTACTTC. Amino acids: CASSEWVAGEQYF.

This sequence joins TRBV5-1 and TRBJ2-5, with D possibly TRBD2 on 7 matching bases. The CDR3 has 17 amino acids. V gave up 2 bases and J gave up 5 bases, with 22 bases separating them. CDR1 SGHRS and CDR2 YFSETQ come from the germline V gene. The CDR3, as DNA: TGCGCCAGCAGCTTCTCCGGGGGGCCTGGTCAAAGGGAGACCCAGTACTTC. Encoded protein: CASSFSGGPGQRETQYF.

This chain joins TRBV30 and TRBJ1-2, with 9 bases identical to TRBD1. J lost 8 bases, V lost 2 bases, and 6 bases had no gene match. Germline V gene data show CDR1 as GTSNPN and CDR2 as SVGIG (reference sequence). The CDR3 spans 13 residues. The CDR3 coding sequence is TGTGCCTGGAGTATACAGGGGGCAGGCGGCTACACCTTC. This encodes CAWSIQGAGGYTF.

The chain is built from TRBV5-1 and TRBJ2-5; tentative D call: TRBD1 (6 bases). Looked up from germline, CDR1 is SGHRS and CDR2 is YFSETQ. The germline V and J ends were trimmed by 4 bases and 4 bases, with 14 bases remaining between them. CDR3 length: 14 amino acids. In nucleotides, the CDR3 is TGCGCCAGCAGCCCAGCCCAGGGGCTAGAGACCCAGTACTTC. Protein product: CASSPAQGLETQYF.

V usage is TRBV25-1 and J usage is TRBJ2-2; maybe TRBD1 (7 bases). V lost 6 bases and J lost 6, with 14 bases in between. CDR1 MGHDK and CDR2 SYGVNS come from the germline V gene. The CDR3 extends over 14 amino acids. This chain's CDR3 is CASSRPGGSGELFF. CDR3 DNA: TGTGCCAGCAGCCGGCCAGGGGGGTCCGGGGAGCTGTTTTTT.

This clone was counted only a few times. This rearrangement joins TRBV28 to TRBJ1-1; D gene uncertain. The V and J ends lost 7 bases and 9 bases respectively, with 15 bases between them. Germline CDR1 reads MDHEN; CDR2 reads SYDVKM. There are 12 residues in the CDR3. In DNA form, the CDR3 reads TGTGCCAGCACAAGGTCAAACATTAAAGCTTTCTTT. This codes for CASTRSNIKAFF.

CDR3 coding DNA: TGTGCCAGCAGCTTGGGCCCGAGCACCGGGGAGCTGTTTTTT. Translation: CASSLGPSTGELFF. The rearrangement joins TRBV5-6 to TRBJ2-2; no clear D gene. The V gene lost 0 bases and the J gene lost 4 bases, with 7 bases spanning the gap. The CDR3 extends over 14 amino acids. Looked up from germline, CDR1 is SGHDT and CDR2 is YYEEEE.

As for this clone: The sample has other DNA sequences that encode this CDR3 too. This chain links TRBV5-6 with TRBJ1-2; D is ambiguous. CDR1 and CDR2 (germline): SGHDT, YYEEEE. V was pared by 0 bases and J by 7 bases, with 7 bases between. The CDR3 extends over 12 amino acids. The CDR3 protein is CASSLGARGYTF. The CDR3 coding sequence is TGTGCCAGCAGCTTGGGGGCTCGTGGCTACACCTTC.